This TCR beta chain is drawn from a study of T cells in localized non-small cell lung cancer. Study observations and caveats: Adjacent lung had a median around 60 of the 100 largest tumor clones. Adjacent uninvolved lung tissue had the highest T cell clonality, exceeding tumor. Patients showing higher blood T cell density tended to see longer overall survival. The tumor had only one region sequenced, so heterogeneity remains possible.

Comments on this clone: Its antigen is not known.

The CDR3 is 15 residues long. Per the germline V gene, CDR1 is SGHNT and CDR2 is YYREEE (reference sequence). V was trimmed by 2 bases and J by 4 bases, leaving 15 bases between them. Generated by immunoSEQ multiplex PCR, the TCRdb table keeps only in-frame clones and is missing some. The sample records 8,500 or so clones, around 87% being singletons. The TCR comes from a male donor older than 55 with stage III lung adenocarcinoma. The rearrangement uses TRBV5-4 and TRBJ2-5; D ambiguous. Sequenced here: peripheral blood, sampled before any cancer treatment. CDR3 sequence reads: CASSFRIGKTETQYF. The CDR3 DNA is TGTGCCAGCAGCTTTCGGATCGGTAAAACAGAGACCCAGTACTTC. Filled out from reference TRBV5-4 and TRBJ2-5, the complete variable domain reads ETGVTQSPTHLIKTRGQQVTLRCSSQSGHNTVSWYQQALGQGPQFIFQYYREEENGRGNFPPRFSGLQFPNYSSELNVNALELDDSALYLCASSFRIGKTETQYFGPGTRLLVL.